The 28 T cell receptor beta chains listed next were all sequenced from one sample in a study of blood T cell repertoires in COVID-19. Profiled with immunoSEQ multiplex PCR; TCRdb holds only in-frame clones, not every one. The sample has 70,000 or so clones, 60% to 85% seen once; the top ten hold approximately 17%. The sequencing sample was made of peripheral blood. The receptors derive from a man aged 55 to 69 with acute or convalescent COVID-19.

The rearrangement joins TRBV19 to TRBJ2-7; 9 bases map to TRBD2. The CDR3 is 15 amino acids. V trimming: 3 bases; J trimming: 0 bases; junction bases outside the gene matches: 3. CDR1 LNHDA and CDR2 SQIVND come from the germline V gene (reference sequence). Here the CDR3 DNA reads TGTGCCAGTAGTATTAGCGGGGGAAGCTCCTACGAGCAGTACTTC. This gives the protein CASSISGGSSYEQYF.

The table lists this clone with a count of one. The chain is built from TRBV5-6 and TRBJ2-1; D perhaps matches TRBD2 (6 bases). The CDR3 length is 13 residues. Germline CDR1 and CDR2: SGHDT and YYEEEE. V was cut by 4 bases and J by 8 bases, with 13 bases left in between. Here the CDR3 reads CASSRGTAHEQFF. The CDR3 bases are TGTGCCAGCAGCCGAGGGACTGCCCATGAGCAGTTCTTC.

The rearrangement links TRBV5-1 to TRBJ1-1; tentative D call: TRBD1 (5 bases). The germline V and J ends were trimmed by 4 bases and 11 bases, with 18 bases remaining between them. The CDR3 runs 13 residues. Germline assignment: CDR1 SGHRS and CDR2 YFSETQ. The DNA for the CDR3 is TGCGCCAGCAGCCCCCGGGAGAGGGGTAGCGCTTTCTTT. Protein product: CASSPRERGSAFF.

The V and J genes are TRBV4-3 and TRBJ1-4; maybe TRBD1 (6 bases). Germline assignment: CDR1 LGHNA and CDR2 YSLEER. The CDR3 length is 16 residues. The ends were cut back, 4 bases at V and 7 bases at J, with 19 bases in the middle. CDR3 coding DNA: TGCGCCAGCAGCCCTGCTTTGGGGGGGCGGGGTGAAAAACTGTTTTTT. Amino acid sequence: CASSPALGGRGEKLFF.

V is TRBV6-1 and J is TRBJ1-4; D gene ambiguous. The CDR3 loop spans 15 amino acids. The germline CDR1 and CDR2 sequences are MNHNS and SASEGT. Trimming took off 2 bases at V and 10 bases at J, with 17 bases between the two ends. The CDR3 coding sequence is TGTGCCAGCAGTGAACTGGAGAGGGCCCGTGGAAAACTGTTTTTT. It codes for CASSELERARGKLFF.

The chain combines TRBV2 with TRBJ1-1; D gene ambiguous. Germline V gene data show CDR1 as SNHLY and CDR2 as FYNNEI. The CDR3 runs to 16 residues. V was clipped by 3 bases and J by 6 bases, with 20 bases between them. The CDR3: CASSEGFGLLGPEAFF. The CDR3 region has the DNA TGTGCCAGCAGTGAGGGATTCGGACTCTTGGGCCCTGAAGCTTTCTTT.

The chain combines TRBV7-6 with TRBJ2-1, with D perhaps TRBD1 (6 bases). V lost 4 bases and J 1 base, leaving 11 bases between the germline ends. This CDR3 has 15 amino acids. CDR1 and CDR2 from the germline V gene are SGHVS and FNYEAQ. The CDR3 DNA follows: TGTGCCAGCAGCTCGAACAGGGTTTCCTACAATGAGCAGTTCTTC. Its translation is CASSSNRVSYNEQFF. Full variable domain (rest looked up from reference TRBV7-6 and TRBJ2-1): GAGVSQSPRYKVTKRGQDVALRCDPISGHVSLYWYRQALGQGPEFLTYFNYEAQQDKSGLPNDRFSAERPEGSISTLTIQRTEQRDSAMYRCASSSNRVSYNEQFFGPGTRLTVL.

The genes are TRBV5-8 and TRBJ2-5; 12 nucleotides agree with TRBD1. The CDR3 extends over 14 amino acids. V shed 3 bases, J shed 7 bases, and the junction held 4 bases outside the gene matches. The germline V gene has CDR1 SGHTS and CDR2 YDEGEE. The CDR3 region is CASSWDRGQGTQYF. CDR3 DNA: TGTGCCAGCAGCTGGGACAGGGGGCAGGGGACCCAGTACTTC.

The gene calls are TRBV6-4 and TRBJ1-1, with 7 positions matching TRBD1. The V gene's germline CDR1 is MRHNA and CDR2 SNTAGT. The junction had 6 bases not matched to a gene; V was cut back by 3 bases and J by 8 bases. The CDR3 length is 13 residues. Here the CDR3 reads CASSDGTADEAFF. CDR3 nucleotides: TGTGCCAGCAGTGATGGGACAGCTGACGAAGCTTTCTTT.

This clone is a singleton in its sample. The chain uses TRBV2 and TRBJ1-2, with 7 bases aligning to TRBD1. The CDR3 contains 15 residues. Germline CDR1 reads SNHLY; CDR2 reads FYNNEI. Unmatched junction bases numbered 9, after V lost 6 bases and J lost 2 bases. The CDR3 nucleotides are TGTGCCAGCAGGACCGACAGGGCCCTGAACTATGGCTACACCTTC. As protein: CASRTDRALNYGYTF. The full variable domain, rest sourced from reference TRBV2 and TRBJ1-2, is EPEVTQTPSHQVTQMGQEVILRCVPISNHLYFYWYRQILGQKVEFLVSFYNNEISEKSEIFDDQFSVERPDGSNFTLKIRSTKLEDSAMYFCASRTDRALNYGYTFGSGTRLTVV.

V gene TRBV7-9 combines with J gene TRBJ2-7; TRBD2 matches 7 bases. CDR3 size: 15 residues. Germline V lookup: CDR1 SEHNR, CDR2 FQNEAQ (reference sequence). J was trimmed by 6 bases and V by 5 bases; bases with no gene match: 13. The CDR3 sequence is CASSPPSGGFSEQYF. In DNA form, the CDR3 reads TGTGCCAGCAGCCCCCCGTCGGGAGGTTTCTCCGAGCAGTACTTC.

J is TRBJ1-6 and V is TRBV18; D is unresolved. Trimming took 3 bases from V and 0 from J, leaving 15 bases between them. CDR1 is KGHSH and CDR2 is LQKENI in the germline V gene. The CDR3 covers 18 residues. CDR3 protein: CASSPVRGRSSYNSPLHF. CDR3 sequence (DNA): TGTGCCAGCTCACCCGTACGAGGAAGGAGCTCCTATAATTCACCCCTCCACTTT.

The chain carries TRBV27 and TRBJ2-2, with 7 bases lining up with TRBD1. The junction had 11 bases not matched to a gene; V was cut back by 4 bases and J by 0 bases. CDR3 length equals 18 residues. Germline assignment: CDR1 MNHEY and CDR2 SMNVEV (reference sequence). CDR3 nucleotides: TGTGCCAGCAGTTACCCTCCCACAGGGGTCGCGAACACCGGGGAGCTGTTTTTT. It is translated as CASSYPPTGVANTGELFF.

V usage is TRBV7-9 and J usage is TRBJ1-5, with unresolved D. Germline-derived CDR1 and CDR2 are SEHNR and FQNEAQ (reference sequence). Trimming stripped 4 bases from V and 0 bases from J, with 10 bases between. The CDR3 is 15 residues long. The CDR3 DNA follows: TGTGCCAGCAGCTCTCGGCAGGATAGCAATCAGCCCCAGCATTTT. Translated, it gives CASSSRQDSNQPQHF.

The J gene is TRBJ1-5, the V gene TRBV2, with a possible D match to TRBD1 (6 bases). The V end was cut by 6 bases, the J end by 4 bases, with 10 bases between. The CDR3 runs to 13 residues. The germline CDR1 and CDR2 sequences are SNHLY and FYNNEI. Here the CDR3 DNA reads TGTGCCAGCAGAGGAACAGGGAATCAGCCCCAGCATTTT. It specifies CASRGTGNQPQHF.

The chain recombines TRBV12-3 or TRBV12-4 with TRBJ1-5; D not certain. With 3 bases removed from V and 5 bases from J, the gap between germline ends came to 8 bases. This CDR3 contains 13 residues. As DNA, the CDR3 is TGTGCCAGCAGTTTTAATGTATATCAGCCCCAGCATTTT. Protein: CASSFNVYQPQHF.

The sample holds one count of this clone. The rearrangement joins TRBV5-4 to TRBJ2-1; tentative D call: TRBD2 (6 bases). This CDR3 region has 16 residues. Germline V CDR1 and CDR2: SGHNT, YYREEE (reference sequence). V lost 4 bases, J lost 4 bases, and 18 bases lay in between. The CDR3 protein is CASSPSGGGTYNEQFF. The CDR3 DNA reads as TGTGCCAGCAGCCCTTCAGGTGGCGGGACGTACAATGAGCAGTTCTTC.

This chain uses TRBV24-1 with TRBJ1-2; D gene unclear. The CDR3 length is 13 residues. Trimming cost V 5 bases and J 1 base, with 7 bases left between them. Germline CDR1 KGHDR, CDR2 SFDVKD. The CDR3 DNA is TGTGCCACCAGTGTTGGGAGTAACTATGGCTACACCTTC. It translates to CATSVGSNYGYTF.

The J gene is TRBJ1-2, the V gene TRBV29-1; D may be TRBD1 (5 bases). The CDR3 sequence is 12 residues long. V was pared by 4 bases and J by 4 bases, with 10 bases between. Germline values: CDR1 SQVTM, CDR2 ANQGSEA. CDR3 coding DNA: TGCAGCGTTGCTTCAGGGATCTATGGCTACACCTTC. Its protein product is CSVASGIYGYTF.

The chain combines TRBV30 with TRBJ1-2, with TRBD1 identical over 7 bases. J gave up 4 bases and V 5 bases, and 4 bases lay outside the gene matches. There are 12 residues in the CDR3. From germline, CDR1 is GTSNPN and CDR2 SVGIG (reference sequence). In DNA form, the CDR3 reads TGTGCCTGGGCGGGACAGCTCTATGGCTACACCTTC. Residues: CAWAGQLYGYTF.

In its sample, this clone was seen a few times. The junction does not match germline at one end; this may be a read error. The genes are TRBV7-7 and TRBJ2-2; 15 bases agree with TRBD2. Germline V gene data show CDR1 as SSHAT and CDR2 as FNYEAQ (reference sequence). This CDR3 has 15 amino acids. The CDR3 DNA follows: TGTGCTAGCACTCCCTGGACTAGCGGGGGGGCGGAGCTGTTTTTT. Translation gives CASTPWTSGGAELFF.

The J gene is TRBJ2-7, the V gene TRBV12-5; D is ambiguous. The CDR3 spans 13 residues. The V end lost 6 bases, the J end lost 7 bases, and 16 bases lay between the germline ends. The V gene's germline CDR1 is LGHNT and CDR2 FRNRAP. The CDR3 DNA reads TGTGCTAGTGGCCGAGCTGCCGCACGGGAGCAGTACTTC. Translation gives CASGRAAAREQYF.

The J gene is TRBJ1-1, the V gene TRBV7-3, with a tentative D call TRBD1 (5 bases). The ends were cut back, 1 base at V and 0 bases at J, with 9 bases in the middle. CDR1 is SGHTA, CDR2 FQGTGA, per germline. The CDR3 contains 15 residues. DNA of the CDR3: TGTGCCAGCAGCTTAAGGGCAGGGATGAACACTGAAGCTTTCTTT. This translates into CASSLRAGMNTEAFF.

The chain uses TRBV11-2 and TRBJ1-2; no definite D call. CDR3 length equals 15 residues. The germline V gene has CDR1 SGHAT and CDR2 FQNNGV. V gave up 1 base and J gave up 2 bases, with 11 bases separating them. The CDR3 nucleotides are TGTGCCAGCAGCTTAGTAGGCAGGTCCAACTATGGCTACACCTTC. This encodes CASSLVGRSNYGYTF. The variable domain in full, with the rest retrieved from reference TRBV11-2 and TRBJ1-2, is EAGVAQSPRYKIIEKRQSVAFWCNPISGHATLYWYQQILGQGPKLLIQFQNNGVVDDSQLPKDRFSAERLKGVDSTLKIQPAKLEDSAVYLCASSLVGRSNYGYTFGSGTRLTVV.

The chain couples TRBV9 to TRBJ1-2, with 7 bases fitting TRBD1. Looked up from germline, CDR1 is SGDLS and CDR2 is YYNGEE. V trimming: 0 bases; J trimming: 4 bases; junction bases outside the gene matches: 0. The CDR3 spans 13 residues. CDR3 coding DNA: TGTGCCAGCAGCGTAGGGACAGGCTATGGCTACACCTTC. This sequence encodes CASSVGTGYGYTF.

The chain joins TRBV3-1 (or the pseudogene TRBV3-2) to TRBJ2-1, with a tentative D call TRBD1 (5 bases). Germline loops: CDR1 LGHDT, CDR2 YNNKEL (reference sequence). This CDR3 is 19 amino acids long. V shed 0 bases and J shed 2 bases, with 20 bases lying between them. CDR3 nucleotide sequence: TGTGCCAGCAGCCAAGATAACCTCTTTGAGACAGTGACCTACAATGAGCAGTTCTTC. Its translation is CASSQDNLFETVTYNEQFF.

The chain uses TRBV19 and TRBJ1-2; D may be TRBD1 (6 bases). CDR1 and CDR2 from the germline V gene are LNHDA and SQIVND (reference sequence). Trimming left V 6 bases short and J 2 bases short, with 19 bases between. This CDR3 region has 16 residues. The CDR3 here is CASSLSTGTFNYGYTF. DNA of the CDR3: TGTGCCAGTAGCCTATCGACAGGAACTTTCAACTATGGCTACACCTTC.

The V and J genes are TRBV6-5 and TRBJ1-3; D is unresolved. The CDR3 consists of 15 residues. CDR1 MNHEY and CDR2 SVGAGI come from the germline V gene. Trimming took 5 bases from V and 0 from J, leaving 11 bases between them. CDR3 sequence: CASSLDRSSGNTIYF. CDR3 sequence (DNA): TGTGCCAGCAGTCTTGACCGGAGCTCTGGAAACACCATATATTTT.